This TCR beta chain was sequenced for a study of T-cell memory formation after mild COVID-19. Study-level findings and limits: Among contracting clones, CD4+ were mainly CM/EM and CD8+ enriched in EMRA.

Germline assignment: CDR1 KGHDR and CDR2 SFDVKD. Trimming shortened V by 12 bases and J by 4 bases, and 11 bases separated the two germline ends. This CDR3 spans 11 amino acids. This clonotype was detected only a few times. Antigen: not known. Via MiXCR, TCRdb re-called the 5' RACE reads, giving one row per CDR3 protein. The sample includes roughly 600,000 distinct CDR3 sequences, approximately 19% of them seen just once. This chain uses TRBV24-1 with TRBJ1-2, with unresolved D. Sequenced: PBMCs or a T cell subset sorted from them (not recorded which). This sequence was found in an adult woman who had mild COVID-19 (a few samples of this study predate the infection). Cell type and time point are not known. The CDR3 is CASADAYGYTF. CDR3 sequence (DNA): TGTGCCTCCGCCGACGCCTATGGCTACACCTTC.